This TCR beta chain was captured by sequencing in a study of blood T cells in healthy people across ages. The sample holds a few counts of this clonotype. CDR3 length equals 18 residues. With V trimmed by 5 bases and J by 0 bases, 7 bases remained unmatched. Sample-barcoded 5' priming and a J-beta primer mix drove a second PCR of 7 to 11 cycles. TCRdb used MiXCR to reprocess the 5' RACE reads, holding one entry per CDR3 protein. The data contain fewer than 950,000 distinct CDR3 sequences, 36% of them singletons. The rearrangement uses TRBV12-3 or TRBV12-4 and TRBJ2-3; 14 nucleotides align to TRBD2. The specimen sequenced was blood. The origin of this receptor is a man aged 18 to 29 in good health. The CDR3 loop is CASSGGLAGGPSTDTQYF. CDR3 sequence (DNA): TGTGCCAGCAGTGGAGGACTAGCGGGGGGACCTAGCACAGATACGCAGTATTTT.